This T cell receptor beta chain is from a study of shared clonotypes between healthy human individuals. Findings of the study overall: A generally larger estimated richness was seen in naive subsets than in memory subsets.

Deep-level running was used for the assay. The data were produced by immunoSEQ multiplex PCR, yet TCRdb's version contains in-frame clones alone and is incomplete. The data show around 2.1 million clones, 90% to 96% seen once. As to this clone: Its antigen is unidentified.

The germline gives CDR1 LNHNV, CDR2 YYDKDF (reference sequence). V was cut by 5 bases and J by 4 bases, with 12 bases left in between. The CDR3 sequence is 15 residues long. The specimen sequenced was naive CD4+ T cells sorted from blood. Stated subset: CD45RA+ positively selected. The TCR comes from a man aged 18-30 years in good health. This rearrangement joins TRBV15 to TRBJ1-6; TRBD1 is a possible D gene (5 bases). DNA for the CDR3: TGTGCCACCAGCTCCGAGGGGCGGTATAATTCACCCCTCCACTTT. This sequence encodes CATSSEGRYNSPLHF.